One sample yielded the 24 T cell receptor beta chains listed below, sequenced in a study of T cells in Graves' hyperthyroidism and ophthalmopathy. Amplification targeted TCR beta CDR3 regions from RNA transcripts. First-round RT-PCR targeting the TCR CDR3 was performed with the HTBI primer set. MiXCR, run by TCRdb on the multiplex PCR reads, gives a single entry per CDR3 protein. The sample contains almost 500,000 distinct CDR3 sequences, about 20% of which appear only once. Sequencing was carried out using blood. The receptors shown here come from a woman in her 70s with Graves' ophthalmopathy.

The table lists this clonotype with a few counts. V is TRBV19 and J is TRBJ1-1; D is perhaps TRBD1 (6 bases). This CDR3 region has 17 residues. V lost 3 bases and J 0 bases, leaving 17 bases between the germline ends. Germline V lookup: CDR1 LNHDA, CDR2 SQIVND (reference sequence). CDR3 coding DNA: TGTGCCAGTAGTATCAGATCCAACAGGGTCATGAACACTGAAGCTTTCTTT. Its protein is CASSIRSNRVMNTEAFF.

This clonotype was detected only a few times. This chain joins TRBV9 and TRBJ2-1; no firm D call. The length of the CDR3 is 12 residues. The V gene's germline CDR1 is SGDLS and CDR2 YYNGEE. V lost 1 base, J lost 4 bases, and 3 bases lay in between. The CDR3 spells CASSVRYNEQFF. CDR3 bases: TGTGCCAGCAGCGTACGATACAATGAGCAGTTCTTC.

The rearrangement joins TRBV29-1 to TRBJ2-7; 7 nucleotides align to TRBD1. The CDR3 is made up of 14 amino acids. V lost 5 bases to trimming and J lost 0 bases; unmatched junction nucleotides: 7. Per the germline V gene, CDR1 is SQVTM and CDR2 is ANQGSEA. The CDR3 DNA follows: TGCAGCGTTTTCCCCGGGACAGACTCCTACGAGCAGTACTTC. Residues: CSVFPGTDSYEQYF.

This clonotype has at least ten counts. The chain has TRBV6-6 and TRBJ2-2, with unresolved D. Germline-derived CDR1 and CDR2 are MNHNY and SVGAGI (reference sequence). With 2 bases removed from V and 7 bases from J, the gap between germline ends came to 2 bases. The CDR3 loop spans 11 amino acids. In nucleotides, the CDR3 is TGTGCCAGCAGTTACCTCGGGGAGCTGTTTTTT. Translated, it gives CASSYLGELFF.

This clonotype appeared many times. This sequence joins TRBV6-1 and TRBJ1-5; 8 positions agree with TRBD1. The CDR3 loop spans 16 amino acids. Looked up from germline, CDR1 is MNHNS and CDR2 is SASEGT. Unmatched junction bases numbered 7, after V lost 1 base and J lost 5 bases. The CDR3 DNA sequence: TGTGCCAGCAGTGAAGAAGCAGGGACAGGCTATCAGCCCCAGCATTTT. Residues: CASSEEAGTGYQPQHF.

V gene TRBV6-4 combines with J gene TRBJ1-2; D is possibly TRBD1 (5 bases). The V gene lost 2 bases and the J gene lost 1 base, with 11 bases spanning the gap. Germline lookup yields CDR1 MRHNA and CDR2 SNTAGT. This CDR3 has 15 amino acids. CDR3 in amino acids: CASSDRGRLNYGYTF. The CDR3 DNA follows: TGTGCCAGCAGTGACCGGGGACGGCTTAACTATGGCTACACCTTC.

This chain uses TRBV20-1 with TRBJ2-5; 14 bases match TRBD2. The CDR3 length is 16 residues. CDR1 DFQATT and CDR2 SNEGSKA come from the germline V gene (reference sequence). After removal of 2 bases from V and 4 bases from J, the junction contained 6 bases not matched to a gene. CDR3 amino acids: CSARPWTSGRSETQYF. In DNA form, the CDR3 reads TGCAGTGCTAGACCCTGGACTAGCGGGAGGTCAGAGACCCAGTACTTC.

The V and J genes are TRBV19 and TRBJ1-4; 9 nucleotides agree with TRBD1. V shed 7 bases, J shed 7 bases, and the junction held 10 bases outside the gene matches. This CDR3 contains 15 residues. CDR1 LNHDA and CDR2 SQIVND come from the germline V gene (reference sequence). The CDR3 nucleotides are TGTGCCAGTATCAGATCCGGGACAGGGAGTGAAAAACTGTTTTTT. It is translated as CASIRSGTGSEKLFF.

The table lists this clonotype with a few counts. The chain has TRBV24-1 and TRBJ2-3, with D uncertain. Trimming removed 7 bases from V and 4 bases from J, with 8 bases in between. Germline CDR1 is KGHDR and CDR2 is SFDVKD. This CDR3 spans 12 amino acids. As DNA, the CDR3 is TGTGCCACCAGCCAGGCGGCAGATACGCAGTATTTT. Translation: CATSQAADTQYF.

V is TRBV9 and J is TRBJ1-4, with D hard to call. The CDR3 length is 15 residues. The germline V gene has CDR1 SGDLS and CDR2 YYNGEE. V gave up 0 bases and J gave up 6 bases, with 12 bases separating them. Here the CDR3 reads CASSVGKGRDEKLFF. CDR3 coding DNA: TGTGCCAGCAGCGTAGGTAAAGGACGGGATGAAAAACTGTTTTTT.

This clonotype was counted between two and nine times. The CDR3 protein is CASSVGRAPLHF. DNA for the CDR3: TGTGCCAGCAGCGTGGGGAGGGCACCCCTCCACTTT. The V call is TRBV6-1, the J call TRBJ1-6, with D unresolved. This CDR3 has 12 residues. V gave up 6 bases and J gave up 11 bases, with 11 bases separating them. The germline CDR1 and CDR2 sequences are MNHNS and SASEGT.

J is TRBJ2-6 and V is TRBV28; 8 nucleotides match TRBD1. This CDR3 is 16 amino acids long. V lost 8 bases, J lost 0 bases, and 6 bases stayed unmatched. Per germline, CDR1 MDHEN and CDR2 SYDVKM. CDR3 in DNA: TGTGCCAGCCAGGGGGCCTTTGGCTCTGGGGCCAACGTCCTGACTTTC. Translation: CASQGAFGSGANVLTF.

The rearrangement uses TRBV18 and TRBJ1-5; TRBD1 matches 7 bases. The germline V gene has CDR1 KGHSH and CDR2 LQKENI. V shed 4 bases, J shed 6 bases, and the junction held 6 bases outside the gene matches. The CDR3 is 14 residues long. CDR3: CASSRQGVGQPQHF. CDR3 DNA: TGTGCCAGCTCACGACAGGGAGTGGGTCAGCCCCAGCATTTT. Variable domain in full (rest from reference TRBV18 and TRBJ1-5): NAGVMQNPRHLVRRRGQEARLRCSPMKGHSHVYWYRQLPEEGLKFMVYLQKENIIDESGMPKERFSAEFPKEGPSILRIQQVVRGDSAAYFCASSRQGVGQPQHFGDGTRLSIL.

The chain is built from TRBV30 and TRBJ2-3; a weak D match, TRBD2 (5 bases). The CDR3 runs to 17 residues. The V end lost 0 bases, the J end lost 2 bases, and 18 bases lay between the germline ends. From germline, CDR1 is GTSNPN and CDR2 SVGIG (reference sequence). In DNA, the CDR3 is TGTGCCTGGAGTGTATACGGGATAACAACTACCACAGATACGCAGTATTTT. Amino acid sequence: CAWSVYGITTTTDTQYF.

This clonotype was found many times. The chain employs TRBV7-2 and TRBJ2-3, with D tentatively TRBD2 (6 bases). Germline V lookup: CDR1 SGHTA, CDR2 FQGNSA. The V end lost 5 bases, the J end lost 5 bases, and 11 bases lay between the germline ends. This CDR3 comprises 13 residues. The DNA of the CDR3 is TGTGCCAGCAGCCGACTAGTGAGAGATACGCAGTATTTT. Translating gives CASSRLVRDTQYF.

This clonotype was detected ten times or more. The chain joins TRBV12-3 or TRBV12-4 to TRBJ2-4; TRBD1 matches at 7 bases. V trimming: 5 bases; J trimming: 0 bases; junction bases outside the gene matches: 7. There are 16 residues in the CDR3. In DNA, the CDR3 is TGTGCCAGCAGTAGGGGACAGCTACTAGCCAAAAACATTCAGTACTTC. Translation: CASSRGQLLAKNIQYF.

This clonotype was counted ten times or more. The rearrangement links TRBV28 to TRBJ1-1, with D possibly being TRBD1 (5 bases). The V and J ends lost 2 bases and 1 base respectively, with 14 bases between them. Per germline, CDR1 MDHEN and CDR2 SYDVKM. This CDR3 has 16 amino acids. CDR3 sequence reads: CASSLDSAGPNTEAFF. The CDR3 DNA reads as TGTGCCAGCAGTTTAGATTCCGCAGGGCCGAACACTGAAGCTTTCTTT.

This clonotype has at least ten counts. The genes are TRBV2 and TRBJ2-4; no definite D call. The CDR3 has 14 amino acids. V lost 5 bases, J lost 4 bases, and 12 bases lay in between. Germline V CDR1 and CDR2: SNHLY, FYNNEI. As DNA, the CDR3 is TGTGCCAGCAGTATACAAGCAGTTAAAAACATTCAGTACTTC. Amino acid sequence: CASSIQAVKNIQYF.

The chain's CDR3 is CASSPGTSGRANEQFF. In DNA form, the CDR3 reads TGTGCCAGCAGCCCCGGGACTAGCGGGAGGGCGAATGAGCAGTTCTTC. The chain employs TRBV3-1 and TRBJ2-1; 16 bases are a match to TRBD2. This CDR3 has 16 amino acids. Trimming took 4 bases from V and 7 from J; bases not matched to a gene: 4. Germline CDR1 reads LGHDT; CDR2 reads YNNKEL (reference sequence).

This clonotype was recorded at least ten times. CDR3 region: CASSLVTGGRETQYF. CDR3 nucleotide sequence: TGTGCCAGCAGCTTAGTTACCGGGGGCCGGGAGACCCAGTACTTC. V is TRBV11-2 and J is TRBJ2-5; D may correspond to TRBD1 or TRBD2 (6 bases each). Between the trimmed V and J ends, which lost 1 base and 5 bases, there was a span of 14 bases. CDR1 is SGHAT and CDR2 is FQNNGV in the germline V gene. The CDR3 runs to 15 residues.

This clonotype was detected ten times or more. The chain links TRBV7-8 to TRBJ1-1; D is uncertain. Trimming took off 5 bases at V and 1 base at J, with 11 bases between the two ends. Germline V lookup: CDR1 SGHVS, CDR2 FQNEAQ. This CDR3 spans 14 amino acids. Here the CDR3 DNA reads TGTGCCAGCAGCACCGGGCTGGGGAACACTGAAGCTTTCTTT. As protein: CASSTGLGNTEAFF.

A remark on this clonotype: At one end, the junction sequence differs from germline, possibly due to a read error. The CDR3 sequence: CASSSWTGGNSALHF. The DNA of the CDR3 is TGTGCCAGCAGCTCGTGGACAGGGGGTAATTCAGCCCTCCACTTT. This chain links TRBV11-2 with TRBJ1-6; 10 nucleotides match TRBD1. Per the germline V gene, CDR1 is SGHAT and CDR2 is FQNNGV. The CDR3 is 15 amino acids. The full variable domain, rest sourced from reference TRBV11-2 and TRBJ1-6, is EAGVAQSPRYKIIEKRQSVAFWCNPISGHATLYWYQQILGQGPKLLIQFQNNGVVDDSQLPKDRFSAERLKGVDSTLKIQPAKLEDSAVYLCASSSWTGGNSALHFGNGTRLTVT.

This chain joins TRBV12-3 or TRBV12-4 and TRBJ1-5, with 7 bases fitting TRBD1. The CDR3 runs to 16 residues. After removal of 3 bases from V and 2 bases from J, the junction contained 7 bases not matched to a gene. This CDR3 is CASSFSGGAGNQPQHF. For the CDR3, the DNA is TGTGCCAGCAGTTTTTCAGGGGGGGCCGGCAATCAGCCCCAGCATTTT.

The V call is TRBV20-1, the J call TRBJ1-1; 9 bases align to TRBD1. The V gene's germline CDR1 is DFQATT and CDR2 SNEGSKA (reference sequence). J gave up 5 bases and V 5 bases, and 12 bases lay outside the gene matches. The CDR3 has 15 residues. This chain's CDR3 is CSAYWTGVFSTEAFF. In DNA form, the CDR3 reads TGCAGTGCTTACTGGACAGGGGTCTTTTCGACTGAAGCTTTCTTT.